The 28 T cell receptor beta chains in this list originate from one sample, sequenced in a study of T-cell memory formation after mild COVID-19. MiXCR was run by TCRdb on the 5' RACE reads, yielding one entry per CDR3 protein. The profile shows 550,000 to 700,000 distinct CDR3 sequences, around 15% of them singletons. The specimen was PBMCs or a T cell subset sorted from them (not recorded which). The receptors were gathered from an adult woman who had mild COVID-19 (a few samples of this study predate the infection). Cell type and time point are not known.

The J gene is TRBJ2-7, the V gene TRBV11-2, with D unclear. Trimming shortened V by 1 base and J by 5 bases, and 9 bases separated the two germline ends. Per the germline V gene, CDR1 is SGHAT and CDR2 is FQNNGV. The CDR3 has 13 residues. This CDR3 reads CASSLAMVHEQYF. CDR3 DNA: TGTGCCAGCAGCTTAGCGATGGTTCACGAGCAGTACTTC.

The CDR3 region has the DNA TGCGCCAGCAGCCAGGCAAGCGGGGGGGACACAGATACGCAGTATTTT. Its protein is CASSQASGGDTDTQYF. The chain carries TRBV4-1 and TRBJ2-3; 10 bases map to TRBD2. Germline trimming cut 3 bases from V and 2 bases from J; bases unmatched to any gene: 5. Germline values: CDR1 MGHRA, CDR2 YSYEKL. CDR3 length equals 16 residues.

This chain joins TRBV18 and TRBJ1-4, with 9 bases aligning to TRBD1. The V and J ends lost 8 bases and 6 bases, in that order; junction bases with no gene match: 7. The CDR3 loop spans 14 amino acids. CDR1 is KGHSH and CDR2 is LQKENI in the germline V gene. DNA of the CDR3: TGTGCCAGCGCGGAACAGGGGGCGGATGAAAAACTGTTTTTT. This sequence encodes CASAEQGADEKLFF.

The table lists this clonotype with a few counts. The CDR3 bases are TGTGCCAGCTTTAACGGGAGACCTAACACCGGGGAGCTGTTTTTT. Protein sequence: CASFNGRPNTGELFF. The rearrangement links TRBV6-5 to TRBJ2-2, with TRBD2 as a possible D gene (6 bases). CDR3 length: 15 residues. Trimming took 8 bases from V and 2 from J, leaving 15 bases between them. In germline, CDR1 is MNHEY, CDR2 SVGAGI.

This clonotype has a count of ten or more. V gene TRBV7-2 combines with J gene TRBJ2-3; 7 bases fit TRBD2. Trimming removed 4 bases from V and 5 bases from J; junction bases left unmatched: 3. The CDR3 is 13 residues long. Looked up from germline, CDR1 is SGHTA and CDR2 is FQGNSA. CDR3 in DNA: TGTGCCAGCAGCTCCTTAGCGGGAGATACGCAGTATTTT. It yields the protein CASSSLAGDTQYF.

This clonotype was picked up a small number of times. The chain links TRBV12-3 or TRBV12-4 to TRBJ1-5, with 8 nucleotides matching TRBD1. The CDR3 has 15 residues. V was clipped by 3 bases and J by 4 bases; unmatched bases: 5. CDR3: CASSFGTGTNQPQHF. CDR3 DNA sequence: TGTGCCAGCAGTTTCGGGACAGGTACTAATCAGCCCCAGCATTTT.

The chain carries TRBV3-1 and TRBJ1-6; 7 bases line up with TRBD1. Germline assignment: CDR1 LGHDT and CDR2 YNNKEL (reference sequence). J gave up 7 bases and V 4 bases, and 7 bases lay outside the gene matches. The CDR3 contains 15 residues. The DNA for the CDR3 is TGTGCCAGCAGCCTCAGGGGGATCGGGAATTCACCCCTCCACTTT. It yields the protein CASSLRGIGNSPLHF.

V is TRBV7-9 and J is TRBJ1-5; TRBD1 might be the D (6 bases). The V gene's germline CDR1 is SEHNR and CDR2 FQNEAQ (reference sequence). This CDR3 region has 15 residues. Trimming cost V 5 bases and J 2 bases, with 13 bases left between them. The CDR3: CASSGTPGGNQPQHF. CDR3 coding DNA: TGTGCCAGCAGCGGGACACCAGGAGGCAATCAGCCCCAGCATTTT.

This clonotype has a count of ten or more. The rearrangement links TRBV4-1 to TRBJ2-5, with D perhaps being TRBD1 or TRBD2 (5 bases each). CDR3 length: 13 residues. Trimming removed 5 bases from V and 14 bases from J, with 21 bases in between. Germline CDR1 MGHRA, CDR2 YSYEKL. The CDR3 protein is CASSGRRSRDVYF. In nucleotides, the CDR3 is TGCGCCAGCAGCGGGCGCCGATCCCGGGACGTCTACTTC.

The chain employs TRBV30 and TRBJ1-5; D may be TRBD1 (5 bases). V was shortened by 1 base and J by 7 bases, with 14 bases between the two germline ends. The CDR3 is 14 residues long. Germline CDR1 reads GTSNPN; CDR2 reads SVGIG (reference sequence). CDR3 DNA: TGTGCCTGGAGTGGGGAAGGGGCACGGCAGCCCCAGCATTTT. Translating it yields CAWSGEGARQPQHF. Based on the CDR3 plus reference TRBV30 and TRBJ1-5, the full variable domain is SQTIHQWPATLVQPVGSPLSLECTVEGTSNPNLYWYRQAAGRGLQLLFYSVGIGQISSEVPQNLSASRPQDRQFILSSKKLLLSDSGFYLCAWSGEGARQPQHFGDGTRLSIL.

Many counts were recorded for this clonotype. The J gene is TRBJ1-5, the V gene TRBV12-3 or TRBV12-4; no clear D gene. This CDR3 spans 12 amino acids. Trimming pared 4 bases from V and 6 bases from J, leaving 7 bases between. The CDR3 protein is CASSSVPQPQHF. As DNA, the CDR3 is TGTGCCAGCAGTTCGGTCCCTCAGCCCCAGCATTTT.

This clonotype is a singleton in its sample. This chain connects TRBV19 to TRBJ1-1; 7 bases align to TRBD1. J was trimmed by 0 bases and V by 7 bases; bases with no gene match: 11. The CDR3 has 16 residues. Germline V CDR1 and CDR2: LNHDA, SQIVND (reference sequence). In nucleotides, the CDR3 is TGTGCCAGTACCCGGACAGGCCAAGCTTTGAACACTGAAGCTTTCTTT. Translated: CASTRTGQALNTEAFF.

V usage is TRBV19 and J usage is TRBJ2-7; weak D call: TRBD2 (6 bases). V was clipped by 5 bases and J by 3 bases, with 17 bases between them. CDR3 size: 15 residues. The germline V gene has CDR1 LNHDA and CDR2 SQIVND (reference sequence). Here the CDR3 DNA reads TGTGCCAGTAGTCGACCGGGACTGGGTTTCTACGAGCAGTACTTC. Its protein is CASSRPGLGFYEQYF.

As DNA, the CDR3 is TGTGCCAGCAGCTTAGCGGCTGGACTAGCGGGATCCACAGATACGCAGTATTTT. It is translated as CASSLAAGLAGSTDTQYF. V usage is TRBV7-2 and J usage is TRBJ2-3; TRBD2 aligns across 12 bases. V trimming: 0 bases; J trimming: 2 bases; junction bases outside the gene matches: 6. The CDR3 length is 18 residues. From germline, CDR1 is SGHTA and CDR2 FQGNSA.

The rearrangement joins TRBV4-3 to TRBJ2-7; 11 bases line up with TRBD1. This CDR3 region has 15 residues. The V segment lost 0 bases and the J segment 4 bases; nucleotides outside the gene matches: 2. CDR1 and CDR2 from the germline V gene are LGHNA and YSLEER. CDR3 DNA sequence: TGCGCCAGCAGCCAAGAGGGACAGGGGGGGTACGAGCAGTACTTC. The encoded protein is CASSQEGQGGYEQYF.

V is TRBV20-1 and J is TRBJ1-2; maybe TRBD1 (6 bases). In germline, CDR1 is DFQATT, CDR2 SNEGSKA (reference sequence). The CDR3 loop spans 11 amino acids. CDR3 region: CSEQGPSGYTF. The CDR3 DNA sequence: TGCAGCGAACAGGGCCCCTCGGGCTACACCTTC.

The chain is built from TRBV3-1 and TRBJ2-1; 9 nucleotides line up with TRBD1. This CDR3 is built from 13 residues. With V trimmed by 4 bases and J by 7 bases, 2 bases remained unmatched. Germline V gene sequence: CDR1 LGHDT, CDR2 YNNKEL (reference sequence). The DNA for the CDR3 is TGTGCCAGCAGCCCTGACAGGGGGAATGAGCAGTTCTTC. As protein: CASSPDRGNEQFF.

This clonotype has a handful of counts. J is TRBJ1-6 and V is TRBV7-3; possibly TRBD1 for D (6 bases). Germline V lookup: CDR1 SGHTA, CDR2 FQGTGA. The V end lost 1 base, the J end lost 0 bases, and 10 bases lay between the germline ends. This CDR3 is built from 17 residues. The CDR3 nucleotides are TGTGCCAGCAGCTTAAAGGCGGACAGCTCCTATAATTCACCCCTCCACTTT. Amino acids: CASSLKADSSYNSPLHF.

This clonotype has a handful of counts. The gene calls are TRBV7-9 and TRBJ2-3; no firm D call. Germline CDR1 and CDR2: SEHNR and FQNEAQ (reference sequence). This CDR3 region has 15 residues. V dropped 3 bases and J dropped 1 base, with 11 bases sitting between them. CDR3 in amino acids: CASSFRVSGTDTQYF. The DNA for the CDR3 is TGTGCCAGCAGCTTCCGGGTCTCGGGCACAGATACGCAGTATTTT.

This clonotype was detected a few times. This chain links TRBV7-9 with TRBJ2-3; 10 bases are a match to TRBD2. This CDR3 contains 19 residues. V was clipped by 4 bases and J by 10 bases; unmatched bases: 23. CDR1 and CDR2 (germline): SEHNR, FQNEAQ (reference sequence). The CDR3 DNA reads TGTGCCAGCAGCTCCCGACGCCGAGCGGGAGGGCCTGACCCTCAATCGCAGTATTTT. It is translated as CASSSRRRAGGPDPQSQYF.

Many counts were recorded for this clonotype. The chain has TRBV7-8 and TRBJ1-3; D uncertain. Trimming cost V 4 bases and J 0 bases, with 7 bases left between them. Germline CDR1 SGHVS, CDR2 FQNEAQ. This CDR3 is 14 amino acids long. The CDR3, as DNA: TGTGCCAGCAGCTCGGGGTACTCTGGAAACACCATATATTTT. This encodes CASSSGYSGNTIYF. Full variable domain (remainder filled in from reference TRBV7-8 and TRBJ1-3): GAGVSQSPRYKVAKRGQDVALRCDPISGHVSLFWYQQALGQGPEFLTYFQNEAQLDKSGLPSDRFFAERPEGSVSTLKIQRTQQEDSAVYLCASSSGYSGNTIYFGEGSWLTVV.

The CDR3 nucleotides are TGCAGTGCCAATCCCCACAGGTCCTATGGCTACACCTTC. Translating it yields CSANPHRSYGYTF. The chain is built from TRBV20-1 and TRBJ1-2; a weak D match, TRBD1 (5 bases). Looked up from germline, CDR1 is DFQATT and CDR2 is SNEGSKA (reference sequence). V lost 6 bases and J lost 4, with 15 bases in between. The CDR3 extends over 13 amino acids.

The chain has TRBV5-1 and TRBJ1-2; perhaps TRBD1 as D (5 bases). The germline V and J ends were trimmed by 4 bases and 5 bases, with 15 bases remaining between them. Germline loops: CDR1 SGHRS, CDR2 YFSETQ. This CDR3 region has 14 residues. The CDR3 spells CASSPEGRSYGYTF. The CDR3 nucleotides are TGCGCCAGCAGCCCGGAGGGGAGGTCATATGGCTACACCTTC.

This clonotype was counted only a few times. This chain joins TRBV24-1 and TRBJ2-7, with D perhaps TRBD1 (5 bases). This CDR3 comprises 11 residues. The V and J ends lost 3 bases and 9 bases respectively, with 8 bases between them. CDR1 KGHDR and CDR2 SFDVKD come from the germline V gene. CDR3 sequence reads: CATSDHRTQYF. Here the CDR3 DNA reads TGTGCCACCAGTGATCACAGGACGCAGTACTTC.

This clonotype was seen only a few times. The rearrangement links TRBV9 to TRBJ2-5; the match to TRBD1 covers 12 bases. V lost 3 bases to trimming and J lost 5 bases; unmatched junction nucleotides: 11. CDR3 length equals 17 residues. Germline CDR1 reads SGDLS; CDR2 reads YYNGEE. CDR3 DNA sequence: TGTGCCAGCAGCGCACAGCCGGGACAGGGGGCCGGGGAGACCCAGTACTTC. Residues: CASSAQPGQGAGETQYF.

V gene TRBV6-5 combines with J gene TRBJ1-2; no clear D. Between the trimmed V and J ends, which lost 0 bases and 7 bases, there was a span of 12 bases. Germline V CDR1 and CDR2: MNHEY, SVGAGI. The CDR3 totals 14 residues. Here the CDR3 reads CASSYSGQSAGYTF. In DNA form, the CDR3 reads TGTGCCAGCAGTTACTCTGGTCAGTCGGCTGGCTACACCTTC.

This clonotype was seen more than once but under ten times. This chain joins TRBV18 and TRBJ2-3, with 8 bases that match TRBD2. The CDR3 is 17 residues long. The junction had 9 bases not matched to a gene; V was cut back by 3 bases and J by 1 base. CDR1 and CDR2 from the germline V gene are KGHSH and LQKENI. The chain's CDR3 is CASSPGLAWKGTDTQYF. CDR3 DNA: TGTGCCAGCTCACCCGGACTAGCCTGGAAGGGCACAGATACGCAGTATTTT.

This clonotype came up a few times. CDR3 amino acids: CASSFRGLGTEAFF. Written as DNA, the CDR3 is TGCGCCAGCAGCTTTCGGGGGTTGGGCACTGAAGCTTTCTTT. The chain is built from TRBV5-1 and TRBJ1-1, with D maybe TRBD1 (5 bases). Looked up from germline, CDR1 is SGHRS and CDR2 is YFSETQ. This CDR3 region has 14 residues. V gave up 2 bases and J gave up 4 bases, with 12 bases separating them.